These 32 T cell receptor beta chains share one sample of origin, sequenced in a study of T cell changes during pregnancy in multiple sclerosis. TCRdb's table, derived via immunoSEQ multiplex PCR, lists solely in-frame clones and lacks some. The profile shows some 64,000 clones, roughly 90% of them singletons. Sequences were derived from peripheral blood, sampled in the first trimester of pregnancy. These receptors originate from a female donor with multiple sclerosis, enrolled in a pregnancy study.

The CDR3 loop reads CASSGPGTGGTEAFF. The CDR3 bases are TGTGCCAGTAGTGGACCCGGGACAGGGGGAACTGAAGCTTTCTTT. J is TRBJ1-1 and V is TRBV19; 11 bases line up with TRBD1. This CDR3 contains 15 residues. The V segment lost 5 bases and the J segment 5 bases; nucleotides outside the gene matches: 7. Germline-derived CDR1 and CDR2 are LNHDA and SQIVND (reference sequence).

J is TRBJ2-1 and V is TRBV19; 8 bases map to TRBD1. CDR1 and CDR2 from the germline V gene are LNHDA and SQIVND (reference sequence). V shed 10 bases and J 3 bases; nucleotides not matched to a gene: 14. The CDR3 contains 16 residues. DNA of the CDR3: TGTGCCACAAAAATCAAGGACAGGGACGGCTACAATGAGCAGTTCTTC. Its protein is CATKIKDRDGYNEQFF.

A single count supports this clone. The chain couples TRBV9 to TRBJ2-2; D gene ambiguous. The CDR3 contains 16 residues. CDR1 and CDR2 (germline): SGDLS, YYNGEE. V was trimmed by 4 bases and J by 1 base, leaving 14 bases between them. CDR3 sequence reads: CASSINRELNTGELFF. In nucleotides, the CDR3 is TGTGCCAGCAGCATAAACAGAGAGTTGAACACCGGGGAGCTGTTTTTT.

The chain recombines TRBV7-2 with TRBJ2-3; D is possibly TRBD2 (6 bases). Deletions cut 1 base from V and 6 bases from J, with 11 bases between. The CDR3 contains 14 residues. The germline gives CDR1 SGHTA, CDR2 FQGNSA. DNA for the CDR3: TGTGCCAGCAGCTTAGTAGTAGCGGCGGATACGCAGTATTTT. This sequence encodes CASSLVVAADTQYF.

The chain combines TRBV21-1 with TRBJ2-7; TRBD2 reflects the table's D call only, with no check against the DNA. TRBV21-1 is assigned pseudogene status. CDR3 length equals 17 residues. CDR3 sequence: CASSKDHSVGLAYEQYF. CDR3 in DNA: TGTGCCAGCAGCAAAGATCACAGCGTGGGACTAGCCTACGAGCAGTACTTC.

This rearrangement joins TRBV4-3 to TRBJ1-5; a possible D gene is TRBD1 (6 bases). The CDR3 covers 15 residues. CDR1 and CDR2 from the germline V gene are LGHNA and YSLEER. V lost 1 base and J 1 base, leaving 8 bases between the germline ends. This chain's CDR3 is CASSQGTESNQPQHF. The DNA for the CDR3 is TGCGCCAGCAGCCAAGGGACAGAGAGCAATCAGCCCCAGCATTTT.

This clone was recorded only once. This CDR3 reads CASSRTSTYEQYF. The DNA of the CDR3 is TGTGCCAGCAGTAGGACTTCAACCTACGAGCAGTACTTC. The V gene is TRBV2, the J gene TRBJ2-7, with D perhaps matching TRBD2 (5 bases). Germline CDR1 reads SNHLY; CDR2 reads FYNNEI. The CDR3 is made up of 13 amino acids. The V end was cut by 5 bases, the J end by 2 bases, with 10 bases between. The complete variable domain, with remaining parts taken from reference TRBV2 and TRBJ2-7, reads EPEVTQTPSHQVTQMGQEVILRCVPISNHLYFYWYRQILGQKVEFLVSFYNNEISEKSEIFDDQFSVERPDGSNFTLKIRSTKLEDSAMYFCASSRTSTYEQYFGPGTRLTVT.

The chain is built from TRBV25-1 and TRBJ1-1; D remains ambiguous. The ends were cut back, 3 bases at V and 0 bases at J, with 8 bases in the middle. The CDR3 is 14 residues long. Germline V lookup: CDR1 MGHDK, CDR2 SYGVNS. The CDR3 protein is CASSDLTVNTEAFF. In nucleotides, the CDR3 is TGTGCCAGCAGTGACCTAACAGTGAACACTGAAGCTTTCTTT.

J is TRBJ1-2 and V is TRBV30, with D uncertain. Looked up from germline, CDR1 is GTSNPN and CDR2 is SVGIG (reference sequence). V was pared by 1 base and J by 4 bases, with 4 bases between. The CDR3 extends over 11 amino acids. CDR3 nucleotide sequence: TGTGCCTGGAGTGAGCCCTATGGCTACACCTTC. Encoded protein: CAWSEPYGYTF.

This chain joins TRBV21-1 and TRBJ2-7; no check of the table's D call, TRBD2, against the DNA was made. TRBV21-1 is a pseudogene segment. There are 16 residues in the CDR3. The CDR3 loop reads CASSKDGTWEWHEQYF. DNA for the CDR3: TGTGCCAGCAGCAAAGATGGGACTTGGGAGTGGCACGAGCAGTACTTC.

J is TRBJ1-1 and V is TRBV7-6; D is undetermined. The CDR3 is 15 residues long. Trimming left V 1 base short and J 1 base short, with 10 bases between. CDR1 is SGHVS, CDR2 FNYEAQ, per germline. CDR3 protein: CASSLEPEGNTEAFF. CDR3 nucleotide sequence: TGTGCCAGCAGCTTAGAGCCTGAGGGGAACACTGAAGCTTTCTTT.

The chain links TRBV30 to TRBJ2-2, with D perhaps matching TRBD2 (6 bases). CDR3 length equals 14 residues. Germline V gene data show CDR1 as GTSNPN and CDR2 as SVGIG (reference sequence). The V end was cut by 0 bases, the J end by 3 bases, with 8 bases between. CDR3 in DNA: TGTGCCTGGAGTGTTGGGGGGTACACCGGGGAGCTGTTTTTT. Translated: CAWSVGGYTGELFF.

This chain connects TRBV11-1 to TRBJ1-2; D gene unclear. Germline CDR1 is SGHAT and CDR2 is FQDESV (reference sequence). This CDR3 has 15 residues. The V gene lost 2 bases and the J gene lost 3 bases, with 13 bases spanning the gap. CDR3 amino acids: CASSLSRGVDYGYTF. CDR3 DNA: TGTGCCAGCAGCTTAAGTCGAGGAGTCGACTATGGCTACACCTTC.

The chain joins TRBV27 to TRBJ2-3, with D unclear. V lost 5 bases, J lost 2 bases, and 17 bases lay in between. This CDR3 is 16 amino acids long. Germline loops: CDR1 MNHEY, CDR2 SMNVEV (reference sequence). CDR3 sequence: CASSAIPIPDTDTQYF. CDR3 in DNA: TGTGCCAGCAGTGCGATACCAATCCCCGACACAGATACGCAGTATTTT.

V and J are TRBV4-2 and TRBJ1-2; D might be TRBD1 (5 bases). In germline, CDR1 is LGHNA, CDR2 YNFKEQ. V was trimmed by 0 bases and J by 4 bases, leaving 15 bases between them. The CDR3 is made up of 16 amino acids. CDR3 sequence reads: CASSQDQGRFLYGYTF. In DNA, the CDR3 is TGTGCCAGCAGCCAAGATCAGGGCAGATTCCTCTATGGCTACACCTTC.

The V call is TRBV6-6, the J call TRBJ2-7, with D possibly matching TRBD1 (6 bases). V dropped 5 bases and J dropped 0 bases, with 14 bases sitting between them. The germline CDR1 and CDR2 sequences are MNHNY and SVGAGI (reference sequence). The CDR3 contains 15 residues. CDR3 protein: CASSPRDTSSYEQYF. The CDR3 DNA sequence: TGTGCCAGCAGTCCCCGGGACACGAGCTCCTACGAGCAGTACTTC.

CDR3 bases: TGTGCCAGCAGCTTAGCTGGGGACATTAACTATGGCTACACCTTC. It specifies CASSLAGDINYGYTF. The chain couples TRBV7-9 to TRBJ1-2, with D possibly TRBD1 on 6 matching bases. Germline-derived CDR1 and CDR2 are SEHNR and FQNEAQ (reference sequence). V was pared by 0 bases and J by 1 base, with 9 bases between. The CDR3 runs 15 residues. The variable domain in full, completed from reference TRBV7-9 and TRBJ1-2, reads DTGVSQNPRHKITKRGQNVTFRCDPISEHNRLYWYRQTLGQGPEFLTYFQNEAQLEKSRLLSDRFSAERPKGSFSTLEIQRTEQGDSAMYLCASSLAGDINYGYTFGSGTRLTVV.

This chain uses TRBV7-2 with TRBJ1-2, with 8 bases lining up with TRBD1. CDR3 size: 16 residues. The germline gives CDR1 SGHTA, CDR2 FQGNSA. J was trimmed by 0 bases and V by 5 bases; bases with no gene match: 8. DNA of the CDR3: TGTGCCAGCAGCCAAGACAGGGGTCTAGCTAACTATGGCTACACCTTC. Its protein product is CASSQDRGLANYGYTF.

This chain joins TRBV28 and TRBJ2-5; maybe TRBD1 (5 bases). The germline gives CDR1 MDHEN, CDR2 SYDVKM. The V end lost 2 bases, the J end lost 2 bases, and 6 bases lay between the germline ends. This CDR3 comprises 13 residues. The CDR3 here is CASSLHRQETQYF. The DNA of the CDR3 is TGTGCCAGCAGTTTACACAGGCAAGAGACCCAGTACTTC.

The chain is built from TRBV4-2 and TRBJ1-2; 9 nucleotides line up with TRBD1. Losses at the gene ends were 1 base for V and 8 bases for J; bases not matched to a gene: 11. CDR3 length equals 16 residues. CDR1 is LGHNA and CDR2 is YNFKEQ in the germline V gene. The CDR3 DNA reads TGTGCCAGCAGCCAAGGGGGGTTGGACAGGGGTCGGGGCTACACCTTC. Protein product: CASSQGGLDRGRGYTF.

The CDR3: CASTGATANYGYTF. The CDR3 DNA reads as TGTGCCAGTACAGGGGCCACTGCTAACTATGGCTACACCTTC. The chain is built from TRBV19 and TRBJ1-2; weak D call: TRBD1 (6 bases). The V end lost 7 bases, the J end lost 0 bases, and 12 bases lay between the germline ends. The germline CDR1 and CDR2 sequences are LNHDA and SQIVND (reference sequence). The CDR3 loop spans 14 amino acids.

This clone has a single count. The rearrangement joins TRBV4-3 to TRBJ2-7, with 7 positions matching TRBD1. Unmatched junction bases numbered 3, after V lost 4 bases and J lost 6 bases. The CDR3 sequence is 12 residues long. The germline V gene has CDR1 LGHNA and CDR2 YSLEER. The CDR3 spells CASSRQGGEQYF. As DNA, the CDR3 is TGCGCCAGCAGCCGACAGGGCGGCGAGCAGTACTTC.

The rearrangement uses TRBV7-2 and TRBJ2-6, with 15 bases matching TRBD2. Germline loops: CDR1 SGHTA, CDR2 FQGNSA. V gave up 4 bases and J gave up 2 bases; unmatched junction bases: 3. The CDR3 loop spans 18 amino acids. Written as DNA, the CDR3 is TGTGCCAGCAGCTCTGGACTAGCGGGAGGGGCTGGGGCCAACGTCCTGACTTTC. Translating gives CASSSGLAGGAGANVLTF.

The genes are TRBV2 and TRBJ2-3; 7 positions match TRBD2. Germline V gene sequence: CDR1 SNHLY, CDR2 FYNNEI. The CDR3 is made up of 14 amino acids. With V trimmed by 7 bases and J by 4 bases, 8 bases remained unmatched. In DNA form, the CDR3 reads TGTGCCAGCAAGCGGGAACCCCGCGCAGATACGCAGTATTTT. Translating gives CASKREPRADTQYF.

The rearrangement links TRBV6-5 to TRBJ1-6, with a tentative D call TRBD1 (5 bases). Deletions cut 0 bases from V and 4 bases from J, with 10 bases between. Germline CDR1 and CDR2: MNHEY and SVGAGI. There are 16 residues in the CDR3. The CDR3 is CASSYSGGGYNSPLHF. The CDR3 bases are TGTGCCAGCAGTTACTCGGGGGGGGGTTATAATTCACCCCTCCACTTT.

The CDR3 nucleotides are TGTGCCAGCAGTAGGCTAGCGGGGTCTGAGCAGTTCTTC. Amino acid sequence: CASSRLAGSEQFF. The rearrangement uses TRBV6-6 and TRBJ2-1, with 9 bases identical to TRBD2. Germline V gene lookup returns CDR1 MNHNY and CDR2 SVGAGI (reference sequence). The CDR3 runs to 13 residues. V lost 5 bases, J lost 9 bases, and 5 bases stayed unmatched.

The rearrangement joins TRBV2 to TRBJ2-1; 7 nucleotides match TRBD2. Germline assignment: CDR1 SNHLY and CDR2 FYNNEI. This CDR3 is 14 amino acids long. With V trimmed by 4 bases and J by 5 bases, 5 bases remained unmatched. In DNA form, the CDR3 reads TGTGCCAGCAGTGTACTAGCGACCCACAATGAGCAGTTCTTC. This sequence encodes CASSVLATHNEQFF.

The chain uses TRBV11-3 and TRBJ1-5; D is ambiguous. Germline-derived CDR1 and CDR2 are SGHNT and YENEEA. V lost 5 bases to trimming and J lost 8 bases, with 13 bases between them. This CDR3 region has 13 residues. The CDR3, as DNA: TGTGCCAGCAGCAGCGGACCGATGAAGCCCCAGCATTTT. Translation: CASSSGPMKPQHF.

This clone was observed a handful of times. V is TRBV7-9 and J is TRBJ1-1; 7 positions agree with TRBD1. Trimming took 7 bases from V and 8 from J; bases not matched to a gene: 10. The CDR3 is 13 residues long. Looked up from germline, CDR1 is SEHNR and CDR2 is FQNEAQ (reference sequence). CDR3 sequence (DNA): TGTGCCAGCACTACACAGGGGCTGGAAGAAGCTTTCTTT. Translated, it gives CASTTQGLEEAFF.

J is TRBJ1-1 and V is TRBV19, with D perhaps matching TRBD1 (5 bases). This CDR3 is 17 amino acids long. Germline V CDR1 and CDR2: LNHDA, SQIVND (reference sequence). V was pared by 5 bases and J by 5 bases, with 24 bases between. The CDR3: CASSSAWAGRGQTEAFF. DNA of the CDR3: TGTGCCAGTAGTTCCGCCTGGGCAGGAAGGGGCCAGACTGAAGCTTTCTTT.

This chain's CDR3 is CASSQAMDRSNQPQHF. The CDR3 bases are TGCGCCAGCAGCCAAGCCATGGACAGGAGCAATCAGCCCCAGCATTTT. This sequence joins TRBV4-1 and TRBJ1-5; 7 bases are shared with TRBD1. The CDR3 consists of 16 residues. Per germline, CDR1 MGHRA and CDR2 YSYEKL. With V trimmed by 1 base and J by 1 base, 4 bases remained unmatched.

The rearrangement links TRBV10-3 to TRBJ1-1; the D gene is possibly TRBD1 (5 bases). V lost 7 bases and J 3 bases, leaving 12 bases between the germline ends. Germline V gene sequence: CDR1 ENHRY, CDR2 SYGVKD. This CDR3 has 13 amino acids. The CDR3 protein is CAIKVPGDTEAFF. The CDR3 DNA reads TGTGCCATCAAAGTTCCGGGGGACACTGAAGCTTTCTTT.